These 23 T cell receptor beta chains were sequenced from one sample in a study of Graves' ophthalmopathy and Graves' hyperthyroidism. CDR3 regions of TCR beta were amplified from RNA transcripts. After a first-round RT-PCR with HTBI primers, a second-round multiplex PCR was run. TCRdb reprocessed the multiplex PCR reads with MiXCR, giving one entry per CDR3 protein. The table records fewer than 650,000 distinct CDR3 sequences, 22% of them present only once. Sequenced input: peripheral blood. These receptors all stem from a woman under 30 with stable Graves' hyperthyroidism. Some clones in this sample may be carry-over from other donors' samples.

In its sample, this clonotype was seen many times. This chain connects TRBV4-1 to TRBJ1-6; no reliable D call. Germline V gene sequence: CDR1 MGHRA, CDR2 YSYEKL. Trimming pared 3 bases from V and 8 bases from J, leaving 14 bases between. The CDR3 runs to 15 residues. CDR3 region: CASSQGVGQDSPLHF. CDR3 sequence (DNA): TGCGCCAGCAGCCAGGGCGTGGGCCAAGATTCACCCCTCCACTTT.

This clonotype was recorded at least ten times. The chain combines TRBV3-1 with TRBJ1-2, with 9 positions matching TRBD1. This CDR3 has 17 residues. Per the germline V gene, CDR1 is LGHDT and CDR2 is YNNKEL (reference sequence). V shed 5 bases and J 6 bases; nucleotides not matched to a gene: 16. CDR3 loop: CASSEAGTGLGLDGYTF. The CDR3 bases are TGTGCCAGCAGCGAAGCCGGGACAGGGCTTGGATTGGATGGCTACACCTTC. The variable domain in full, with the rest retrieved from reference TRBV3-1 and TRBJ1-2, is DTAVSQTPKYLVTQMGNDKSIKCEQNLGHDTMYWYKQDSKKFLKIMFSYNNKELIINETVPNRFSPKSPDKAHLNLHINSLELGDSAVYFCASSEAGTGLGLDGYTFGSGTRLTVV.

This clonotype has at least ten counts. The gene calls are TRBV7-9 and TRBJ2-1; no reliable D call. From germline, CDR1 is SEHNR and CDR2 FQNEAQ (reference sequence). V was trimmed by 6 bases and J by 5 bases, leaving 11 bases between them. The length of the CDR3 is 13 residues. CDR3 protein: CASRLKVNNEQFF. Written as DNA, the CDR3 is TGTGCCAGCAGGCTAAAGGTGAACAATGAGCAGTTCTTC.

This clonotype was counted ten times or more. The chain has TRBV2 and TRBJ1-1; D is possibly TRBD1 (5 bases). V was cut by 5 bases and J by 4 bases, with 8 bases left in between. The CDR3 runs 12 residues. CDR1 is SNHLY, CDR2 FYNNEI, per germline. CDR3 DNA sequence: TGTGCCAGCAGTAGACAGAGCACTGAAGCTTTCTTT. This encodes CASSRQSTEAFF.

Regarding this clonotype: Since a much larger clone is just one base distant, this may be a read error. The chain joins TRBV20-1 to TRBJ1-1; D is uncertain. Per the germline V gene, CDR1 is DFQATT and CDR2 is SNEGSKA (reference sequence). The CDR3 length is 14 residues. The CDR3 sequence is CSVRDYTENTEAFF. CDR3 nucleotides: TGCAGTGTTAGAGATTACACGGAGAACACTGAAGCATTCTTT.

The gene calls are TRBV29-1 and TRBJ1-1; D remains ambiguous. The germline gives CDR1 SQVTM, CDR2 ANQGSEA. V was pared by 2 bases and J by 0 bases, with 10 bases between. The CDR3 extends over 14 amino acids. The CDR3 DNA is TGCAGCGTTGAAAGCCCCAGTATGAACACTGAAGCTTTCTTT. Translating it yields CSVESPSMNTEAFF.

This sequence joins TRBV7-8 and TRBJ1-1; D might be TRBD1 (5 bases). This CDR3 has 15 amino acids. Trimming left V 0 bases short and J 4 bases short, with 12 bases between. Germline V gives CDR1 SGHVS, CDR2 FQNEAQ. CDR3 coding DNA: TGTGCCAGCAGCTTAGCTGGGGGATATATCACTGAAGCTTTCTTT. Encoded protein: CASSLAGGYITEAFF.

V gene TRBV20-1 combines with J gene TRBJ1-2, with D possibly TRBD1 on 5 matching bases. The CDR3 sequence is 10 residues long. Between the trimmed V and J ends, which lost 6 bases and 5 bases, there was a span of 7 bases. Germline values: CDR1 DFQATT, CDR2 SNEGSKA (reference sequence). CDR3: CSAGTYGYTF. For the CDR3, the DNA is TGCAGTGCCGGGACTTATGGCTACACCTTC.

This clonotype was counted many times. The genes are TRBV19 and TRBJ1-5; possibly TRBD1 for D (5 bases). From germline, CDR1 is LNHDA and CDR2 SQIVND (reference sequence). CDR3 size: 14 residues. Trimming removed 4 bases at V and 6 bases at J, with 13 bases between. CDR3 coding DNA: TGTGCCAGTAGTAGTGGGGGTTGGGGTCAGCCCCAGCATTTT. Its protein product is CASSSGGWGQPQHF.

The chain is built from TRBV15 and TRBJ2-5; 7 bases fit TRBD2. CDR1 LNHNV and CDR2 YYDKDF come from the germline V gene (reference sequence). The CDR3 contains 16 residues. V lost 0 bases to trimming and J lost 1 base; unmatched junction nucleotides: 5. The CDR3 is CATSREKAGFQETQYF. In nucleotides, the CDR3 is TGTGCCACCAGCAGAGAGAAAGCGGGATTCCAAGAGACCCAGTACTTC.

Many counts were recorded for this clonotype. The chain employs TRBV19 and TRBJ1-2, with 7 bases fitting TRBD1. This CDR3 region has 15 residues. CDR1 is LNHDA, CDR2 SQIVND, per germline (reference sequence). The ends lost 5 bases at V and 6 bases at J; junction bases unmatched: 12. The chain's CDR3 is CASSLLVPGGHGYTF. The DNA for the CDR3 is TGTGCCAGTAGTTTACTCGTTCCAGGGGGACATGGCTACACCTTC.

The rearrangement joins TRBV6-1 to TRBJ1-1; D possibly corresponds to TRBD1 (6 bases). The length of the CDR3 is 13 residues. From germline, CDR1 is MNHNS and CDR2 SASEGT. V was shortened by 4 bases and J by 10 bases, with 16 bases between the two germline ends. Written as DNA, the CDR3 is TGTGCCAGCAGTGGAGGGGGAAGGGTGGCAGCTTTCTTT. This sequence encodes CASSGGGRVAAFF.

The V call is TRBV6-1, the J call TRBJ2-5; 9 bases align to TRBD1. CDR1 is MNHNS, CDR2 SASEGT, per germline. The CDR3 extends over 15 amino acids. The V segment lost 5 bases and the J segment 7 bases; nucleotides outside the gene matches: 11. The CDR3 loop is CASSLWTGDGGTQYF. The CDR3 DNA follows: TGTGCCAGCAGTCTTTGGACAGGGGACGGTGGGACCCAGTACTTC.

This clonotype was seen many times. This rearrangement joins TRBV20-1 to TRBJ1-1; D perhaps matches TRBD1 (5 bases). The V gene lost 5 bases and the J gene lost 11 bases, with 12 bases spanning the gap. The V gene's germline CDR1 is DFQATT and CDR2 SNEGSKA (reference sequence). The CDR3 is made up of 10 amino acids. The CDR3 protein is CSAPQEKAFF. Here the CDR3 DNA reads TGCAGTGCTCCACAGGAGAAGGCTTTCTTT.

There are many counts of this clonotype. CDR3 region: CASSPGQGEGTQYF. CDR3 DNA: TGTGCCAGCAGTCCGGGACAGGGTGAAGGGACCCAGTACTTC. The chain has TRBV12-3 or TRBV12-4 and TRBJ2-5; TRBD1 aligns across 9 bases. This CDR3 is built from 14 residues. Germline trimming cut 5 bases from V and 7 bases from J; bases unmatched to any gene: 8.

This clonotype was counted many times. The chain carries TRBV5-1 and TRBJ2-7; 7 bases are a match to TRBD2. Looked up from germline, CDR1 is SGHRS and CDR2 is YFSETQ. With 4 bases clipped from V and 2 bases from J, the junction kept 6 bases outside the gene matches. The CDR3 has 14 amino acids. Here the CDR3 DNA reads TGCGCCAGCAGCCTTACTAGCGTCACCTACGAGCAGTACTTC. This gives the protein CASSLTSVTYEQYF.

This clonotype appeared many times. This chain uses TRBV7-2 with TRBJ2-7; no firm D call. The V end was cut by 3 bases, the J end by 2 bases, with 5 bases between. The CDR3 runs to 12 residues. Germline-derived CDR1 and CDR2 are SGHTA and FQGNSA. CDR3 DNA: TGTGCCAGCAGCTTTGAAGCCTACGAGCAGTACTTC. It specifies CASSFEAYEQYF. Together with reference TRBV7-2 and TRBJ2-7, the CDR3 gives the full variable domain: GAGVSQSPSNKVTEKGKDVELRCDPISGHTALYWYRQSLGQGLEFLIYFQGNSAPDKSGLPSDRFSAERTGGSVSTLTIQRTQQEDSAVYLCASSFEAYEQYFGPGTRLTVT.

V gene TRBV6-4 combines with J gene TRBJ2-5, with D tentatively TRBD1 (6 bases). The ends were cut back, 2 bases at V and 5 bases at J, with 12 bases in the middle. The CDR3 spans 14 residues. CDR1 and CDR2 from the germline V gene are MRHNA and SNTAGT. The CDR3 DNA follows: TGTGCCAGCAGTGACCGGGCCAGGGGTGAGACCCAGTACTTC. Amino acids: CASSDRARGETQYF.

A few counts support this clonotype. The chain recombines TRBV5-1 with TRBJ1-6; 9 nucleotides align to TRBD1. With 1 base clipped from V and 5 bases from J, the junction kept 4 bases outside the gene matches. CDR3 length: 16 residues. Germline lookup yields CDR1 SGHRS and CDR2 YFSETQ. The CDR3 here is CASSLTGGANNSPLHF. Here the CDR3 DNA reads TGCGCCAGCAGCTTGACAGGGGGCGCGAATAATTCACCCCTCCACTTT.

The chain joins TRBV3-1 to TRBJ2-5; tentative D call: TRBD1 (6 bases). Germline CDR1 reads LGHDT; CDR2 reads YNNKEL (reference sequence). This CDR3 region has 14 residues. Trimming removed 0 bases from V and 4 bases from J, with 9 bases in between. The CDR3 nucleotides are TGTGCCAGCAGCCAAGAAGGACAGACAGAGACCCAGTACTTC. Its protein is CASSQEGQTETQYF.

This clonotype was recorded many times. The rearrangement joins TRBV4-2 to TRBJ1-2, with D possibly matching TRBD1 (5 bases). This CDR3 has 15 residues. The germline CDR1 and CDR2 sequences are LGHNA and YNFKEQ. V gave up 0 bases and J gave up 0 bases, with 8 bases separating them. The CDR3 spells CASSQEKGTNYGYTF. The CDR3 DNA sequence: TGTGCCAGCAGCCAAGAAAAGGGGACTAACTATGGCTACACCTTC.

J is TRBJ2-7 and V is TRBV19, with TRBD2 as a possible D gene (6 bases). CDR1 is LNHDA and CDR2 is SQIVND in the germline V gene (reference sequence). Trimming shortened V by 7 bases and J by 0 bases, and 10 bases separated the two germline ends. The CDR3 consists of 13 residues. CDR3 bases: TGTGCCAGTATCGGGACTCCCTCCTACGAGCAGTACTTC. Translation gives CASIGTPSYEQYF.

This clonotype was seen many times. CDR3 coding DNA: TGTGCCAGCAGTTTTATCAAGCGGACCTACTCCTACGAGCAGTACTTC. It is translated as CASSFIKRTYSYEQYF. This rearrangement joins TRBV28 to TRBJ2-7, with D perhaps TRBD2 (5 bases). V was pared by 3 bases and J by 0 bases, with 15 bases between. Germline CDR1 MDHEN, CDR2 SYDVKM. The CDR3 runs 16 residues. Supplemented by reference TRBV28 and TRBJ2-7, the full variable domain reads DVKVTQSSRYLVKRTGEKVFLECVQDMDHENMFWYRQDPGLGLRLIYFSYDVKMKEKGDIPEGYSVSREKKERFSLILESASTNQTSMYLCASSFIKRTYSYEQYFGPGTRLTVT.